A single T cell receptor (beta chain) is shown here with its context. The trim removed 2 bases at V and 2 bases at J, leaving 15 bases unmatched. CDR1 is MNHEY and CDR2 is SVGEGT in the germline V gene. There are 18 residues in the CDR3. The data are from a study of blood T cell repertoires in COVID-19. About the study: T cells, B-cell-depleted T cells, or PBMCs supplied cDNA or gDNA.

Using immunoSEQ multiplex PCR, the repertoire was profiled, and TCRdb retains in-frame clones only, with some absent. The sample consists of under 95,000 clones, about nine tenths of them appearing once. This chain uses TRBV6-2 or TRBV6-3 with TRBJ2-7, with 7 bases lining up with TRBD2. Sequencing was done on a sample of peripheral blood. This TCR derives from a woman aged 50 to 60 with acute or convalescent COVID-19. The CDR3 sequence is CASSYGSYSSGTPYEQYF. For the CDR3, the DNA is TGTGCCAGCAGTTACGGTTCCTACTCTAGCGGAACTCCCTACGAGCAGTACTTC.